Listed below are T cell receptor beta chains from one sample, sequenced in a study of CD8+CD57+ T cells in acquired aplastic anemia. From the reads, TCRdb called clonotypes with MiXCR, one entry per CDR3 protein. The sample has roughly 200,000 distinct CDR3 sequences, 55% to 65% seen once. The source material was sorted CD4+, CD8+, or CD8+CD57+ T cells (not recorded which) from PBMCs. These receptors were collected from a human donor with aplastic anemia. The conserved cysteine and the conserved F or W are not part of the CDR3 here.

j_call | v_call | cdr3_aa
TRBJ1-2 | TRBV7-2 | ASSLIIQNGYT
TRBJ2-7 | TRBV12-3/TRBV12-4 | ASSLFAGDEQY
TRBJ2-7 | TRBV6-4 | ASSEEGASNYEQY
TRBJ2-1 | TRBV12-3/TRBV12-4 | ASSPGLPRGNEQF
TRBJ1-5 | TRBV15 | ATSRAGGNQPQH
TRBJ1-1 | TRBV2 | ASGRGTTEAF
TRBJ2-5 | TRBV5-6 | ASSIRTGGQETQY
TRBJ2-5 | TRBV7-8 | ASSHRRGGETQY
TRBJ2-1 | TRBV19 | ASSIGRTGGNEQF
TRBJ1-5 | TRBV6-5 | ASSPRMGNQPQH
TRBJ1-6 | TRBV9 | ASSVDGGANSPLH
TRBJ1-1 | TRBV29-1 | SVARGTRTEAF
TRBJ2-1 | TRBV29-1 | SAAPGTGFPSSYNEQF
TRBJ1-1 | TRBV11-2 | ASSWETGAEAF
TRBJ2-7 | TRBV10-3 | ASRGDEQY
TRBJ2-1 | TRBV20-1 | SARLTSGAYNEQF
TRBJ2-1 | TRBV19 | ASKGGDEQF
TRBJ2-3 | TRBV7-8 | ASSTAGTGLQDTQY
TRBJ2-7 | TRBV5-8 | ASSLVQGQVYEQY
TRBJ2-7 | TRBV5-1 | ASSPGTAGGVGQY
TRBJ1-5 | TRBV19 | ATRWVEGWNQPQH
TRBJ1-6 | TRBV27 | ASSGQHNSPLH
TRBJ1-1 | TRBV19 | ASSIGTSGLAAF
TRBJ2-5 | TRBV28 | ASSLLNEGETQY
TRBJ1-2 | TRBV10-2 | ASSPGGQSNYGYT
TRBJ2-6 | TRBV6-5 | ASRRQGPGANVLT
TRBJ1-5 | TRBV15 | ATSSLGVSNQPQH
TRBJ2-7 | TRBV19 | ASSPQGPYEQY
TRBJ2-1 | TRBV7-9 | ASSPSRASRF